The sequence of this TCR beta chain was determined in a study of T cell changes during pregnancy in multiple sclerosis. Deletions cut 1 base from V and 6 bases from J, with 16 bases between. This CDR3 is built from 16 residues. CDR1 and CDR2 (germline): SGHRS, YFSETQ. Assay used: immunoSEQ multiplex PCR; TCRdb lists only in-frame clones, some missing. The repertoire holds around 30,000 clones, 85% to 90% seen once, with more than 7.5% in the top ten. This TCR derives from a female donor with multiple sclerosis, enrolled in a pregnancy study. The sample was CD8+ T cells from peripheral blood mononuclear cells, taken after pregnancy. This chain uses TRBV5-1 with TRBJ2-2, with D perhaps matching TRBD2 (7 bases). The CDR3 DNA is TGCGCCAGCAGCTTGTCCCAGCGGGACACGTCCGGGGAGCTGTTTTTT. Translation gives CASSLSQRDTSGELFF. Complete variable domain (other parts from reference TRBV5-1 and TRBJ2-2): KAGVTQTPRYLIKTRGQQVTLSCSPISGHRSVSWYQQTPGQGLQFLFEYFSETQRNKGNFPGRFSGRQFSNSRSEMNVSTLELGDSALYLCASSLSQRDTSGELFFGEGSRLTVL.